Reported below is one TCR beta chain. Its specificity is unknown. These data belong to a study of cytomegalovirus exposure and HLA in healthy donors. Notes on the study in general: Accurate prediction of HLA-A and HLA-B alleles (for most subjects) was reportedly achieved from TCR beta sequences. Researchers catalogued approximately 160 TCR beta chains as cytomegalovirus-associated. CMV serostatus was the only immune exposure information that was available. Most of the CMV-associated TCR beta chains (in a later analysis) appeared to be HLA-restricted.

Researchers ran the PCR with 60 Vbeta and 13 Jbeta primers. TCRdb's table, derived via immunoSEQ multiplex PCR, lists solely in-frame clones and lacks some. This listing includes 150,000 to 200,000 clones. CDR3 length: 13 amino acids. The V end was cut by 1 base, the J end by 8 bases, with 11 bases between. Germline CDR1 SNHLY, CDR2 FYNNEI. This rearrangement joins TRBV2 to TRBJ1-2; a weak D match, TRBD1 (6 bases). The sample taken for sequencing was PBMCs. The clonotype was recovered from a woman in her fifties or sixties in good health and CMV-seronegative. In DNA, the CDR3 is TGTGCCAGCAGTGAAGGGTACAGGGAAGGCTACACCTTC. It translates to CASSEGYREGYTF.